One sample yielded the 15 T cell receptor beta chains listed below, sequenced in a study of blood T cell repertoires in COVID-19. Data came from immunoSEQ multiplex PCR; TCRdb stores just in-frame clones and leaves some out. The table records about 440,000 clones, approximately 89% of them present only once. The sample was peripheral blood. The receptors stem from a woman in her 50s with COVID-19, enrolled during active disease.

The rearrangement joins TRBV5-1 to TRBJ2-2, with 8 bases fitting TRBD1. CDR1 is SGHRS, CDR2 YFSETQ, per germline. The V segment lost 6 bases and the J segment 9 bases; nucleotides outside the gene matches: 10. This CDR3 spans 14 amino acids. The CDR3 bases are TGCGCCAGCAAGGAGGCAGGGGGCGGTCGGGAGCTGTTTTTT. Protein product: CASKEAGGGRELFF.

The chain recombines TRBV5-6 with TRBJ1-2; 9 bases line up with TRBD1. Per the germline V gene, CDR1 is SGHDT and CDR2 is YYEEEE. This CDR3 spans 16 amino acids. The V segment lost 2 bases and the J segment 2 bases; nucleotides outside the gene matches: 7. The CDR3 sequence is CASSLPSQGANYGYTF. In DNA form, the CDR3 reads TGTGCCAGCAGCTTACCCTCACAGGGGGCGAACTATGGCTACACCTTC.

The chain links TRBV10-3 to TRBJ2-3; TRBD2 matches at 10 bases. Germline values: CDR1 ENHRY, CDR2 SYGVKD. The V gene end was trimmed by 5 bases and the J gene end by 5 bases; junction bases not matched to a gene: 10. The CDR3 contains 16 residues. The CDR3 here is CAISFGSGGAEDTQYF. The CDR3 nucleotides are TGTGCCATCAGTTTCGGGAGCGGGGGGGCCGAAGATACGCAGTATTTT.

The chain employs TRBV3-1 (or the pseudogene TRBV3-2) and TRBJ1-6; D may be TRBD1 (6 bases). This CDR3 is 16 amino acids long. V lost 3 bases to trimming and J lost 4 bases, with 13 bases between them. Germline CDR1 reads LGHDT; CDR2 reads YNNKEL (reference sequence). The chain's CDR3 is CASSHSGTPYNSPLHF. CDR3 coding DNA: TGTGCCAGCAGCCATTCCGGGACACCGTATAATTCACCCCTCCACTTT.

This chain joins TRBV12-3 or TRBV12-4 and TRBJ2-1; no clear D gene. V lost 6 bases, J lost 6 bases, and 6 bases lay in between. The CDR3 runs 11 residues. The CDR3 reads CASSSPNEQFF. The CDR3 DNA sequence: TGTGCCAGCAGCTCCCCCAATGAGCAGTTCTTC.

The chain couples TRBV5-6 to TRBJ1-5; the D is unclear. The CDR3 loop spans 16 amino acids. The germline V and J ends were trimmed by 4 bases and 0 bases, with 14 bases remaining between them. Germline lookup yields CDR1 SGHDT and CDR2 YYEEEE. The chain's CDR3 is CASSAGTIYSNQPQHF. The CDR3 DNA follows: TGTGCCAGCAGCGCGGGCACAATTTATAGCAATCAGCCCCAGCATTTT.

The gene calls are TRBV12-3 or TRBV12-4 and TRBJ1-2; D not resolved. The ends were cut back, 1 base at V and 8 bases at J, with 8 bases in the middle. This CDR3 region has 12 residues. The CDR3 reads CASSLGIGGYTF. In DNA form, the CDR3 reads TGTGCCAGCAGTTTAGGGATCGGGGGCTACACCTTC.

The sample holds one count of this clone. The V call is TRBV3-1 (or the pseudogene TRBV3-2), the J call TRBJ2-5; TRBD1 aligns across 7 bases. The CDR3 consists of 17 residues. The trim removed 4 bases at V and 0 bases at J, leaving 11 bases unmatched. The germline gives CDR1 LGHDT, CDR2 YNNKEL (reference sequence). The DNA for the CDR3 is TGTGCCAGCAGCCCGGGGAAAGGGGGCCAGTACCAAGAGACCCAGTACTTC. Translation: CASSPGKGGQYQETQYF.

This chain uses TRBV29-1 with TRBJ2-7; 10 bases are shared with TRBD1. Germline V gene lookup returns CDR1 SQVTM and CDR2 ANQGSEA. CDR3 length equals 12 residues. V gave up 0 bases and J gave up 10 bases; unmatched junction bases: 3. The CDR3 bases are TGCAGCGTTGAAGATCGGGACAGGGGACAGTACTTC. Protein sequence: CSVEDRDRGQYF.

The chain employs TRBV9 and TRBJ2-3; D not certain. Germline V gene data show CDR1 as SGDLS and CDR2 as YYNGEE. This CDR3 is 13 amino acids long. V was cut by 0 bases and J by 2 bases, with 4 bases left in between. DNA of the CDR3: TGTGCCAGCAGCGTAGTAGACACAGATACGCAGTATTTT. Its translation is CASSVVDTDTQYF. Full variable domain (rest looked up from reference TRBV9 and TRBJ2-3): DSGVTQTPKHLITATGQRVTLRCSPRSGDLSVYWYQQSLDQGLQFLIQYYNGEERAKGNILERFSAQQFPDLHSELNLSSLELGDSALYFCASSVVDTDTQYFGPGTRLTVL.

The V and J genes are TRBV2 and TRBJ1-1; D unclear. The CDR3 is 12 amino acids. Germline V gene lookup returns CDR1 SNHLY and CDR2 FYNNEI. Trimming took off 8 bases at V and 4 bases at J, with 11 bases between the two ends. For the CDR3, the DNA is TGTGCCAGCTTGGCCGGGGTCACTGAAGCTTTCTTT. It encodes CASLAGVTEAFF.

V is TRBV6-4 and J is TRBJ1-1, with D possibly TRBD1 on 5 matching bases. The CDR3 spans 14 residues. Looked up from germline, CDR1 is MRHNA and CDR2 is SNTAGT. V was shortened by 5 bases and J by 5 bases, with 15 bases between the two germline ends. CDR3 coding DNA: TGTGCCAGCAGTCCCTCGGGGGATTGGACTGAAGCTTTCTTT. Its protein product is CASSPSGDWTEAFF.

This rearrangement joins TRBV6-5 to TRBJ1-1, with unresolved D. The CDR3 sequence is 15 residues long. The V and J ends lost 6 bases and 3 bases respectively, with 17 bases between them. Germline V gene lookup returns CDR1 MNHEY and CDR2 SVGAGI. The CDR3 DNA sequence: TGTGCCAGCAGCCTCTTGGACCGGGGTGACACTGAAGCTTTCTTT. Amino acids: CASSLLDRGDTEAFF.

This chain uses TRBV2 with TRBJ1-4, with D hard to call. V was shortened by 6 bases and J by 2 bases, with 7 bases between the two germline ends. The CDR3 loop spans 13 amino acids. The V gene's germline CDR1 is SNHLY and CDR2 FYNNEI. The CDR3 DNA follows: TGTGCCAGCAGGAAAGAGACTAATGAAAAACTGTTTTTT. The encoded protein is CASRKETNEKLFF.

The chain combines TRBV12-5 with TRBJ2-7; maybe TRBD1 (6 bases). V lost 4 bases, J lost 6 bases, and 10 bases lay in between. The germline CDR1 and CDR2 sequences are LGHNT and FRNRAP. The CDR3 contains 12 residues. CDR3 nucleotide sequence: TGTGCTAGTGGTTCGTACAGGGTCGAGCAGTACTTC. Translated: CASGSYRVEQYF. The full variable domain, its missing parts supplied by reference TRBV12-5 and TRBJ2-7, is DARVTQTPRHKVTEMGQEVTMRCQPILGHNTVFWYRQTMMQGLELLAYFRNRAPLDDSGMPKDRFSAEMPDATLATLKIQPSEPRDSAVYFCASGSYRVEQYFGPGTRLTVT.